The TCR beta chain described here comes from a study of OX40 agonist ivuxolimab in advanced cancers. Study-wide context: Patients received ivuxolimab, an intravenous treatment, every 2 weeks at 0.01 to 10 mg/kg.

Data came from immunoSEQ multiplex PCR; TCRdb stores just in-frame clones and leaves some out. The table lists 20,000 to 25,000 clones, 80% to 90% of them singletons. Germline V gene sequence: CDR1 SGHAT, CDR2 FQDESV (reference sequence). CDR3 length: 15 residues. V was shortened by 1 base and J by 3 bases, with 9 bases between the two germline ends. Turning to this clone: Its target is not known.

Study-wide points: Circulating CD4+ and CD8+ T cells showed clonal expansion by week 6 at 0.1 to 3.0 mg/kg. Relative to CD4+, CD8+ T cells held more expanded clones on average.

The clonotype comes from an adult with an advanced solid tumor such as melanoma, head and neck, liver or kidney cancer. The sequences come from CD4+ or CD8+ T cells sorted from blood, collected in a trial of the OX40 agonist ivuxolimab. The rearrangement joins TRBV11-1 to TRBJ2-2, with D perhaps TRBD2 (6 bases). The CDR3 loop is CASSLDGTHTGELFF. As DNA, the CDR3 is TGTGCCAGCAGCTTAGACGGGACTCACACCGGGGAGCTGTTTTTT.